This passage covers 27 T cell receptor beta chains from one sample sequenced in a study of T cells in narcolepsy. Sequenced by immunoSEQ multiplex PCR; TCRdb stores in-frame clones only, minus some. The table has 30,000 to 35,000 clones, around 80% seen once. Sequencing used memory (CD45RA-) CD4+ T cells from blood. The receptors shown here come from a human donor in good health.

The rearrangement uses TRBV28 and TRBJ2-7; the match to TRBD2 covers 11 bases. Germline-derived CDR1 and CDR2 are MDHEN and SYDVKM. The CDR3 contains 14 residues. V lost 6 bases, J lost 12 bases, and 13 bases stayed unmatched. CDR3 amino acids: CASRLLGTSGPRYF. Here the CDR3 DNA reads TGTGCCAGCAGACTACTGGGGACTAGCGGCCCGCGGTACTTC. The whole variable domain, remainder taken from reference TRBV28 and TRBJ2-7, is DVKVTQSSRYLVKRTGEKVFLECVQDMDHENMFWYRQDPGLGLRLIYFSYDVKMKEKGDIPEGYSVSREKKERFSLILESASTNQTSMYLCASRLLGTSGPRYFGPGTRLTVT.

The CDR3: CASSLIAGETQYF. The CDR3 coding sequence is TGTGCCAGCAGCCTAATAGCGGGAGAGACCCAGTACTTC. The genes are TRBV6-6 and TRBJ2-5, with 7 bases aligning to TRBD2. This CDR3 spans 13 amino acids. Looked up from germline, CDR1 is MNHNY and CDR2 is SVGAGI (reference sequence). J lost 4 bases, V lost 6 bases, and 5 bases had no gene match.

CDR3 region: CASSTGLAGVLDTQYF. The CDR3 DNA sequence: TGTGCCAGCAGCACGGGACTAGCGGGGGTGTTGGATACGCAGTATTTT. The genes are TRBV7-2 and TRBJ2-3, with 14 bases that match TRBD2. The germline gives CDR1 SGHTA, CDR2 FQGNSA. This CDR3 has 16 residues. Trimming at V came to 5 bases and at J to 6 bases, leaving 7 bases not matched to a gene.

This clone was detected only once. The J gene is TRBJ1-4, the V gene TRBV5-5; D gene uncertain. Germline V gene data show CDR1 as SGHKS and CDR2 as YYEKEE (reference sequence). CDR3 length equals 14 residues. V shed 6 bases and J shed 2 bases, with 11 bases lying between them. This CDR3 reads CASNVGSTNEKLFF. CDR3 in DNA: TGTGCCAGCAACGTCGGCTCGACTAATGAAAAACTGTTTTTT.

The chain recombines TRBV12-5 with TRBJ1-4, with unresolved D. V lost 6 bases to trimming and J lost 7 bases, with 12 bases between them. CDR3 length: 13 residues. From germline, CDR1 is LGHNT and CDR2 FRNRAP. CDR3 in amino acids: CASGPDGTEKLFF. In DNA form, the CDR3 reads TGTGCTAGTGGCCCCGACGGCACTGAAAAACTGTTTTTT.

This rearrangement joins TRBV11-1 to TRBJ2-2, with TRBD2 identical over 10 bases. This CDR3 is 15 amino acids long. Germline values: CDR1 SGHAT, CDR2 FQDESV (reference sequence). V shed 1 base, J shed 4 bases, and the junction held 0 bases outside the gene matches. The CDR3 coding sequence is TGTGCCAGCAGCTTAGTAGCGGGGGGCACCGGGGAGCTGTTTTTT. Its translation is CASSLVAGGTGELFF.

This clone was seen a few times. CDR3 protein: CASTSRGHTEAFF. The DNA of the CDR3 is TGTGCCAGCACTTCAAGGGGGCACACTGAAGCTTTCTTT. This chain connects TRBV11-2 to TRBJ1-1; TRBD1 aligns across 7 bases. J lost 3 bases, V lost 7 bases, and 5 bases had no gene match. CDR1 SGHAT and CDR2 FQNNGV come from the germline V gene. The CDR3 consists of 13 residues.

There are a few counts of this clone. The DNA for the CDR3 is TGTGCCAGCAGCTTAGACGGGTGGGGCAATCAGCCCCAGCATTTT. This codes for CASSLDGWGNQPQHF. The rearrangement links TRBV7-2 to TRBJ1-5; no definite D call. Germline CDR1 and CDR2: SGHTA and FQGNSA. The CDR3 loop spans 15 amino acids. With 1 base removed from V and 2 bases from J, the gap between germline ends came to 9 bases.

CDR3 sequence reads: CASSLYGTTGETQYF. The CDR3 DNA is TGTGCCAGCAGCCTTTATGGGACAACCGGAGAGACCCAGTACTTC. J is TRBJ2-5 and V is TRBV7-8, with D perhaps matching TRBD1 (6 bases). From germline, CDR1 is SGHVS and CDR2 FQNEAQ. V lost 5 bases, J lost 4 bases, and 17 bases lay in between. CDR3 length: 15 amino acids.

This chain connects TRBV5-6 to TRBJ2-7; D might be TRBD1 (6 bases). The germline V gene has CDR1 SGHDT and CDR2 YYEEEE. This CDR3 comprises 16 residues. The V gene lost 0 bases and the J gene lost 3 bases, with 16 bases spanning the gap. For the CDR3, the DNA is TGTGCCAGCAGCTTGGCATCCAGGGGATCGTTCTACGAGCAGTACTTC. This encodes CASSLASRGSFYEQYF.

This chain joins TRBV2 and TRBJ2-4; D may be TRBD1 or TRBD2 (6 bases each). Looked up from germline, CDR1 is SNHLY and CDR2 is FYNNEI. V gave up 3 bases and J gave up 1 base, with 10 bases separating them. The CDR3 is 15 residues long. The CDR3 region has the DNA TGTGCCAGCAGTGATGGGGGGCTTGCCAAAAACATTCAGTACTTC. Translated, it gives CASSDGGLAKNIQYF.

Here the CDR3 reads CASNRGAGANVLTF. For the CDR3, the DNA is TGTGCCAGCAACCGGGGAGCCGGGGCCAACGTCCTGACTTTC. V and J are TRBV2 and TRBJ2-6; possibly TRBD2 for D (5 bases). V was shortened by 7 bases and J by 4 bases, with 11 bases between the two germline ends. The CDR3 is 14 amino acids. Germline V CDR1 and CDR2: SNHLY, FYNNEI.

This chain uses TRBV7-6 with TRBJ1-2, with no clear D. The CDR3 sequence is 14 residues long. Trimming stripped 0 bases from V and 0 bases from J, with 5 bases between. The germline V gene encodes CDR1 SGHVS and CDR2 FNYEAQ. The CDR3: CASSLAGPNYGYTF. The CDR3 coding sequence is TGTGCCAGCAGCTTAGCAGGGCCTAACTATGGCTACACCTTC.

This chain joins TRBV7-2 and TRBJ2-5; no reliable D call. The CDR3 spans 13 residues. Germline CDR1 reads SGHTA; CDR2 reads FQGNSA. Trimming removed 1 base at V and 5 bases at J, with 8 bases between. In DNA form, the CDR3 reads TGTGCCAGCAGCTTAGTTGTGTATGAGACCCAGTACTTC. This encodes CASSLVVYETQYF.

V usage is TRBV7-2 and J usage is TRBJ2-3; 9 positions agree with TRBD2. The germline gives CDR1 SGHTA, CDR2 FQGNSA. This CDR3 is built from 12 residues. V lost 4 bases, J lost 10 bases, and 3 bases stayed unmatched. CDR3 protein: CASSSAGGAQYF. CDR3 DNA: TGTGCCAGCAGCTCCGCGGGGGGGGCGCAGTATTTT.

This chain connects TRBV7-2 to TRBJ2-5; no clear D gene. The germline V and J ends were trimmed by 2 bases and 4 bases, with 2 bases remaining between them. This CDR3 is built from 11 residues. Germline CDR1 is SGHTA and CDR2 is FQGNSA. Here the CDR3 DNA reads TGTGCCAGCAGCTTACTAGAGACCCAGTACTTC. It specifies CASSLLETQYF.

V and J are TRBV18 and TRBJ1-2, with 7 bases fitting TRBD1. The ends lost 5 bases at V and 0 bases at J; junction bases unmatched: 3. The CDR3 is made up of 14 amino acids. CDR1 and CDR2 (germline): KGHSH, LQKENI. The CDR3 DNA reads as TGTGCCAGCTCAACGGGACAGCCTAACTATGGCTACACCTTC. Its protein product is CASSTGQPNYGYTF.

The chain uses TRBV9 and TRBJ2-6; D uncertain. V lost 4 bases, J lost 0 bases, and 14 bases lay in between. This CDR3 spans 17 amino acids. Germline CDR1 reads SGDLS; CDR2 reads YYNGEE. The CDR3 DNA is TGTGCCAGCAGCCCCCGGGTTCTCATCTCTGGGGCCAACGTCCTGACTTTC. Protein product: CASSPRVLISGANVLTF. The whole variable domain, filled in from reference TRBV9 and TRBJ2-6, reads DSGVTQTPKHLITATGQRVTLRCSPRSGDLSVYWYQQSLDQGLQFLIQYYNGEERAKGNILERFSAQQFPDLHSELNLSSLELGDSALYFCASSPRVLISGANVLTFGAGSRLTVL.

The chain combines TRBV4-3 with TRBJ2-6; no reliable D call. CDR1 LGHNA and CDR2 YSLEER come from the germline V gene. The V end was cut by 2 bases, the J end by 0 bases, with 14 bases between. This CDR3 region has 18 residues. CDR3 in DNA: TGCGCCAGCAGCCAATTTGGGCCTGGCAGCTCTGGGGCCAACGTCCTGACTTTC. Residues: CASSQFGPGSSGANVLTF.

The V and J genes are TRBV7-8 and TRBJ2-5, with 12 positions matching TRBD2. V was clipped by 0 bases and J by 7 bases; unmatched bases: 6. CDR1 is SGHVS and CDR2 is FQNEAQ in the germline V gene. This CDR3 has 16 residues. The CDR3 DNA reads as TGTGCCAGCAGCTTAGCGCTAGCGGGGGGGATCGGGACCCAGTACTTC. This translates into CASSLALAGGIGTQYF. The variable domain in full, completed from reference TRBV7-8 and TRBJ2-5, reads GAGVSQSPRYKVAKRGQDVALRCDPISGHVSLFWYQQALGQGPEFLTYFQNEAQLDKSGLPSDRFFAERPEGSVSTLKIQRTQQEDSAVYLCASSLALAGGIGTQYFGPGTRLLVL.

The rearrangement joins TRBV28 to TRBJ1-1; no clear D gene. V lost 11 bases to trimming and J lost 2 bases, with 15 bases between them. Germline values: CDR1 MDHEN, CDR2 SYDVKM. The CDR3 length is 13 residues. The CDR3 region is CACVLRANTEAFF. The CDR3 DNA reads as TGTGCCTGTGTGTTAAGGGCTAACACTGAAGCTTTCTTT.

This chain links TRBV25-1 with TRBJ2-2, with TRBD1 identical over 9 bases. CDR3 size: 15 residues. Germline V gene sequence: CDR1 MGHDK, CDR2 SYGVNS. The junction had 5 bases not matched to a gene; V was cut back by 6 bases and J by 3 bases. The CDR3 loop is CASRPRDRDTGELFF. DNA of the CDR3: TGTGCCAGCAGACCCCGGGACAGGGACACCGGGGAGCTGTTTTTT.

This rearrangement joins TRBV27 to TRBJ2-1; 10 bases line up with TRBD1. The V segment lost 5 bases and the J segment 8 bases; nucleotides outside the gene matches: 9. The CDR3 is 15 residues long. CDR1 is MNHEY and CDR2 is SMNVEV in the germline V gene (reference sequence). The chain's CDR3 is CASSGDRGLYYEQFF. CDR3 in DNA: TGTGCCAGCAGTGGCGACAGGGGGCTTTACTATGAGCAGTTCTTC.

This chain connects TRBV25-1 to TRBJ2-1; the D gene is possibly TRBD2 (6 bases). This CDR3 contains 14 residues. Germline V gene lookup returns CDR1 MGHDK and CDR2 SYGVNS. Trimming cost V 2 bases and J 9 bases, with 14 bases left between them. The CDR3 coding sequence is TGTGCCAGCAGTGAAAGGGGCCGGAGGGGTGAGCAGTTCTTC. Translation gives CASSERGRRGEQFF.

The chain links TRBV11-2 to TRBJ1-1; no clear D. The CDR3 covers 13 residues. Germline-derived CDR1 and CDR2 are SGHAT and FQNNGV. Trimming removed 1 base at V and 1 base at J, with 4 bases between. The chain's CDR3 is CASSLVGNTEAFF. Written as DNA, the CDR3 is TGTGCCAGCAGCTTAGTGGGGAACACTGAAGCTTTCTTT.

The chain employs TRBV30 and TRBJ1-5; the match to TRBD1 covers 9 bases. The germline V gene encodes CDR1 GTSNPN and CDR2 SVGIG (reference sequence). The CDR3 consists of 14 residues. Unmatched junction bases numbered 7, after V lost 6 bases and J lost 4 bases. The CDR3 reads CACQADRGNQPQHF. CDR3 sequence (DNA): TGTGCCTGCCAGGCGGACAGGGGAAATCAGCCCCAGCATTTT.

V gene TRBV7-9 combines with J gene TRBJ2-7, with D uncertain. Trimming shortened V by 0 bases and J by 1 base, and 4 bases separated the two germline ends. The CDR3 consists of 13 residues. CDR1 SEHNR and CDR2 FQNEAQ come from the germline V gene (reference sequence). CDR3 loop: CASSLAGSYEQYF. CDR3 DNA: TGTGCCAGCAGCTTAGCGGGATCCTACGAGCAGTACTTC.